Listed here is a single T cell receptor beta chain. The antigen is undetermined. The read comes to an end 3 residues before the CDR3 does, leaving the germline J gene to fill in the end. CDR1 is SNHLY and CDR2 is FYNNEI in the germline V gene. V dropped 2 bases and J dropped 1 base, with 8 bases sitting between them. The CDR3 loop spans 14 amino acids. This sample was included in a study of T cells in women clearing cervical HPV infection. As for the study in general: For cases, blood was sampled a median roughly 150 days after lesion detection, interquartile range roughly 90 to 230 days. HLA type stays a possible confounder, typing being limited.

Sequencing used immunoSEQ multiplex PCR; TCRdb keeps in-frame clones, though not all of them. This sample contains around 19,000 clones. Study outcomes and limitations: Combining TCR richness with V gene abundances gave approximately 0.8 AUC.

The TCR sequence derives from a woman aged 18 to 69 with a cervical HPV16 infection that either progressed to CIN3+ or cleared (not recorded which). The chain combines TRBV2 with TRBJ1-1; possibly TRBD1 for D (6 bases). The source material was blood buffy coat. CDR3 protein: CASSERGQNTEAFF. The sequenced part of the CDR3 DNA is TGTGCCAGCAGTGAACGGGGACAGAACACTGAA.